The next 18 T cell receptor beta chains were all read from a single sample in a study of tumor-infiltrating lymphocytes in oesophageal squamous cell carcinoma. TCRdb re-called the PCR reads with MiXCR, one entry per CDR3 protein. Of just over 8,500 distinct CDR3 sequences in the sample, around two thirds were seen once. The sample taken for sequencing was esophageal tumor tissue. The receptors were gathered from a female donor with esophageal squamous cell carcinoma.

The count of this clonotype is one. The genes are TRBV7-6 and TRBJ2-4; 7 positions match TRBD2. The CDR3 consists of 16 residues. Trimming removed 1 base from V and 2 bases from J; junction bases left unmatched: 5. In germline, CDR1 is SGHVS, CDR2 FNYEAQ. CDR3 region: CASSLGQGGSKNIQYF. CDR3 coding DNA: TGTGCCAGCAGCTTAGGGCAGGGAGGGTCCAAAAACATTCAGTACTTC.

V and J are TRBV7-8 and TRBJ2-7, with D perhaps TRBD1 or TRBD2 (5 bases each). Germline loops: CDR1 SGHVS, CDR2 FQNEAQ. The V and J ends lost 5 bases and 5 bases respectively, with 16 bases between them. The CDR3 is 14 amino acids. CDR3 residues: CASSRSRVRDEQYF. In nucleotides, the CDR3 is TGTGCCAGCAGCCGATCGAGGGTCAGGGACGAGCAGTACTTC.

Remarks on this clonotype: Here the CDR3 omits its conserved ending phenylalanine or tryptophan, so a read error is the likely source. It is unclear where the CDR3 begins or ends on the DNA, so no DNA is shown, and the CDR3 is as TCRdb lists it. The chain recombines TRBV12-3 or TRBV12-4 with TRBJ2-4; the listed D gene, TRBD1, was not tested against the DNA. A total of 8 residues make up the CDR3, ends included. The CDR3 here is CASSGGTG.

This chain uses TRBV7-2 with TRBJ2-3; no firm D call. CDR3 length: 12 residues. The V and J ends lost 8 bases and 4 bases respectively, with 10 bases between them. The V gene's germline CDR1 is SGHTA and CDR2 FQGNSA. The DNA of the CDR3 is TGTGCCAGCGGCCTATCGGCAGATACGCAGTATTTT. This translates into CASGLSADTQYF. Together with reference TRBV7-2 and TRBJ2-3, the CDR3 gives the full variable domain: GAGVSQSPSNKVTEKGKDVELRCDPISGHTALYWYRQSLGQGLEFLIYFQGNSAPDKSGLPSDRFSAERTGGSVSTLTIQRTQQEDSAVYLCASGLSADTQYFGPGTRLTVL.

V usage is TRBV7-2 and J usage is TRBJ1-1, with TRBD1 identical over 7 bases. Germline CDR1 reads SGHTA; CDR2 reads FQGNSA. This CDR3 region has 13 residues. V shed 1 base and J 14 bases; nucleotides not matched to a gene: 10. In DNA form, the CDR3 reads TGTGCCAGCAGCTTAGGGGAAGGGACAGCTCAGTTCTTT. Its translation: CASSLGEGTAQFF.

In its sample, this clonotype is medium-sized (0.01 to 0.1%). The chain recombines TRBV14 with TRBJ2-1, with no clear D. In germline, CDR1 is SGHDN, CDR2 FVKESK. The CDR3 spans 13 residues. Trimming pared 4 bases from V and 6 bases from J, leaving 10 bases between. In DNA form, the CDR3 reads TGTGCCAGCAGCCTCTCTAGGGCCAATGAGCAGTTCTTC. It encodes CASSLSRANEQFF.

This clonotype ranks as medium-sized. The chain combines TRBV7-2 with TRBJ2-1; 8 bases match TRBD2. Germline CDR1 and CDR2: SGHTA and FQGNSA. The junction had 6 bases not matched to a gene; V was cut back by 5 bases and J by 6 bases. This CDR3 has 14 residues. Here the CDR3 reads CASSLQAGANEQFF. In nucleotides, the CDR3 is TGTGCCAGCAGCCTCCAAGCGGGGGCCAATGAGCAGTTCTTC.

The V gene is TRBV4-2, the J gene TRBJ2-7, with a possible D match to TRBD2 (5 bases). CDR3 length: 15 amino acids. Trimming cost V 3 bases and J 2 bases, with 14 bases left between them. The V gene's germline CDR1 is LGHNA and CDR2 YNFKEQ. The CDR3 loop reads CASSQSTLVPYEQYF. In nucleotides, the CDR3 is TGTGCCAGCAGCCAGAGCACACTAGTCCCCTACGAGCAGTACTTC.

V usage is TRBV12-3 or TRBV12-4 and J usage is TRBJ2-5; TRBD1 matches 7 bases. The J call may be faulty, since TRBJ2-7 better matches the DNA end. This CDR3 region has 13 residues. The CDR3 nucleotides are TGTGCCAGCAGTTTGGGACAGTCCCACGAGCAGTACTTC. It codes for CASSLGQSHEQYF.

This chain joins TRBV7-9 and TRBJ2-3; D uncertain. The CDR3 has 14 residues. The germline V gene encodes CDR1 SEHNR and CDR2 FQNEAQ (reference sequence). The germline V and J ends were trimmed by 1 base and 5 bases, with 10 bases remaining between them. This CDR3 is CASSLGVSIDTQYF. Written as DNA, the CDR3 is TGTGCCAGCAGCTTAGGAGTATCCATAGATACGCAGTATTTT.

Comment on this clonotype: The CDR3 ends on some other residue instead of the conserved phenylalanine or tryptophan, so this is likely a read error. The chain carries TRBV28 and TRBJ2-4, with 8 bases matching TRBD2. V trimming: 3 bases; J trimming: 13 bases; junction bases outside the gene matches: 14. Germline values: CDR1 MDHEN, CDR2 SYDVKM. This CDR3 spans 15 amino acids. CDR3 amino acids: CASSFSGGPYPEQYL. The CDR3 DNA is TGTGCCAGCAGTTTCTCGGGGGGGCCTTACCCGGAGCAGTACTTA.

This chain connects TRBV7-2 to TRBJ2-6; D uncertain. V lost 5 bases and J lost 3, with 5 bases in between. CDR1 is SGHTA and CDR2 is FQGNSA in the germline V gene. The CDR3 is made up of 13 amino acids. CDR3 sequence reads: CASSPIGANVLTF. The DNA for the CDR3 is TGTGCCAGCAGCCCAATTGGGGCCAACGTCCTGACTTTC.

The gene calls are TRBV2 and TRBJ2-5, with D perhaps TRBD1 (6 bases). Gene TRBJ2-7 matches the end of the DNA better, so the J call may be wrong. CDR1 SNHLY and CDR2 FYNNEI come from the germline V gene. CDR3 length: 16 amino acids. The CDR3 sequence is CASSDRGYTPSYEQYF. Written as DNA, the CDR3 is TGTGCCAGCAGTGACAGGGGCTATACCCCCTCCTACGAGCAGTACTTC.

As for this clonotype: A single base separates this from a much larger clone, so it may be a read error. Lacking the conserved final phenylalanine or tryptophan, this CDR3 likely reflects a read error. Here the CDR3 reads CASSRPGQGDTEAFS. The CDR3 nucleotides are TGTGCCAGCAGTCGCCCGGGACAGGGGGACACTGAAGCTTTCTCT. This chain joins TRBV12-3 or TRBV12-4 and TRBJ1-1; TRBD1 agrees at 11 bases. The CDR3 is 15 amino acids. J gave up 3 bases and V 5 bases, and 5 bases lay outside the gene matches.

CDR3 bases: TGTGCCAGCAGCTTAGGTACGGGGTACGAGCAGTACTTC. Amino acid sequence: CASSLGTGYEQYF. The rearrangement uses TRBV7-3 and TRBJ2-5; TRBD2 might be the D (5 bases). The J call may be mistaken, given a closer DNA end match to TRBJ2-7. CDR1 is SGHTA, CDR2 FQGTGA, per germline. This CDR3 is built from 13 residues.

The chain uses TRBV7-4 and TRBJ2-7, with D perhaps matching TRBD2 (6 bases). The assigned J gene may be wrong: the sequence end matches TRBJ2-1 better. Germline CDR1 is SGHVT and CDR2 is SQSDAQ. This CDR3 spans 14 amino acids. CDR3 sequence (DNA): TGTGCCAGCCTGAAGGTAGCGGAAAACAATGAGCAGTTCTTC. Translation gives CASLKVAENNEQFF.

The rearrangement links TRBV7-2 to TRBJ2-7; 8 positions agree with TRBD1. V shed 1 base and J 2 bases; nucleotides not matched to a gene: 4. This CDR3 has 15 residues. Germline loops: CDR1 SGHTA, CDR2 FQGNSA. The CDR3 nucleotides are TGTGCCAGCAGCTTAGAACAGGGGGGTCCCTACGAGCAGTACTTC. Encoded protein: CASSLEQGGPYEQYF.

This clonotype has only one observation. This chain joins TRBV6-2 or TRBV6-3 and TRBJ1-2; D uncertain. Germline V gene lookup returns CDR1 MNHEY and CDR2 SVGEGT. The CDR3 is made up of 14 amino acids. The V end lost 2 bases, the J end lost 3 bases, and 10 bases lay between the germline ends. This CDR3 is CASSYRAFDYGYTF. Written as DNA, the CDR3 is TGTGCCAGCAGTTACAGGGCGTTTGACTATGGCTACACCTTC.